The 25 T cell receptor beta chains below come from one sample, sequenced in a study of cytomegalovirus exposure and HLA in healthy donors. The PCR used 60 Vbeta and 13 Jbeta primers. Libraries were prepared by immunoSEQ multiplex PCR; TCRdb keeps only in-frame clonotypes and omits some of them. The sample shows 120,000 or so clones, under 80% of them seen only once. Sequencing was carried out using PBMCs. The receptors derive from a man aged 55 to 70 in good health and CMV-seropositive.

The chain is built from TRBV18 and TRBJ1-4; 9 bases line up with TRBD1. This CDR3 is 15 amino acids long. J was trimmed by 3 bases and V by 6 bases; bases with no gene match: 5. CDR1 is KGHSH, CDR2 LQKENI, per germline. The DNA of the CDR3 is TGTGCCAGCTCCTCGGGGGACAGGGCTAATGAAAAACTGTTTTTT. It specifies CASSSGDRANEKLFF. The variable domain in full, completed from reference TRBV18 and TRBJ1-4, reads NAGVMQNPRHLVRRRGQEARLRCSPMKGHSHVYWYRQLPEEGLKFMVYLQKENIIDESGMPKERFSAEFPKEGPSILRIQQVVRGDSAAYFCASSSGDRANEKLFFGSGTQLSVL.

This clone was recorded only once. The V gene is TRBV18, the J gene TRBJ1-1; D may be TRBD1 (6 bases). Trimming took 0 bases from V and 5 from J, leaving 13 bases between them. The length of the CDR3 is 15 residues. Germline lookup yields CDR1 KGHSH and CDR2 LQKENI. DNA of the CDR3: TGTGCCAGCTCACCACCGGGGGCAGGAGAAACTGAAGCTTTCTTT. Its protein is CASSPPGAGETEAFF.

The V and J genes are TRBV11-2 and TRBJ1-6, with a possible D match to TRBD1 (5 bases). The CDR3 totals 13 residues. V lost 8 bases and J 6 bases, leaving 11 bases between the germline ends. The germline V gene has CDR1 SGHAT and CDR2 FQNNGV. The CDR3 loop reads CASSLGRNSPLHF. The CDR3 DNA reads as TGTGCCAGCTCATTGGGGCGTAATTCACCCCTCCACTTT.

This clone was observed a handful of times. This chain links TRBV30 with TRBJ1-1; 11 nucleotides agree with TRBD1. CDR1 GTSNPN and CDR2 SVGIG come from the germline V gene (reference sequence). Trimming cost V 7 bases and J 1 base; bases outside gene matches: 11. CDR3 length: 16 amino acids. The CDR3 DNA sequence: TGTGCCTCCCACCGGGACAGGGGGTTTTCGAACACTGAAGCTTTCTTT. Protein product: CASHRDRGFSNTEAFF.

CDR3 DNA sequence: TGTGCCAGCAGTCCTCAGGGGGCAAGCTACAATGAGCAGTTCTTC. This encodes CASSPQGASYNEQFF. The chain has TRBV9 and TRBJ2-1, with 8 positions matching TRBD1. This CDR3 spans 15 amino acids. V lost 5 bases to trimming and J lost 3 bases; unmatched junction nucleotides: 7. The germline V gene encodes CDR1 SGDLS and CDR2 YYNGEE.

The chain recombines TRBV7-2 with TRBJ2-5; possibly TRBD1 for D (5 bases). Germline values: CDR1 SGHTA, CDR2 FQGNSA. The CDR3 runs to 13 residues. V was pared by 1 base and J by 4 bases, with 7 bases between. CDR3 DNA: TGTGCCAGCAGCTTAGGTAGGGGAGAGACCCAGTACTTC. This translates into CASSLGRGETQYF.

The rearrangement joins TRBV5-1 to TRBJ1-1; D is perhaps TRBD1 (6 bases). Germline-derived CDR1 and CDR2 are SGHRS and YFSETQ. The CDR3 has 13 amino acids. Trimming removed 7 bases from V and 11 bases from J, with 21 bases in between. The CDR3 loop reads CASASAGGANAFF. The CDR3 DNA is TGCGCCAGCGCCTCGGCTGGGGGGGCTAATGCTTTCTTT.

The chain recombines TRBV4-2 with TRBJ2-7; 8 bases match TRBD2. This CDR3 region has 23 residues. Germline CDR1 and CDR2: LGHNA and YNFKEQ. V was pared by 3 bases and J by 3 bases, with 31 bases of the junction left unmatched. CDR3 coding DNA: TGTGCCAGCAGCCAGGGCGAAGCGGGAGAAGGAGGTCGAAGGGAAACGGAGGACTACGAGCAGTACTTC. This encodes CASSQGEAGEGGRRETEDYEQYF.

The J gene is TRBJ1-2, the V gene TRBV2, with D possibly matching TRBD1 (5 bases). Germline V gives CDR1 SNHLY, CDR2 FYNNEI. The CDR3 is 14 residues long. Trimming removed 1 base at V and 1 base at J, with 7 bases between. CDR3 sequence (DNA): TGTGCCAGCAGTGAAGTCGGGGGTAACTATGGCTACACCTTC. This encodes CASSEVGGNYGYTF.

The CDR3 DNA is TGTGCCAGCAGCCCGGGAGGTCCTAGTGGCCAGCCCCAGCATTTT. Encoded protein: CASSPGGPSGQPQHF. The rearrangement uses TRBV5-5 and TRBJ1-5, with no clear D. V was pared by 4 bases and J by 7 bases, with 18 bases between. The germline V gene has CDR1 SGHKS and CDR2 YYEKEE (reference sequence). The CDR3 runs 15 residues.

This clone was observed a single time. The gene calls are TRBV19 and TRBJ2-7; D call uncertain. The ends were cut back, 5 bases at V and 0 bases at J, with 11 bases in the middle. The CDR3 runs to 14 residues. Germline V lookup: CDR1 LNHDA, CDR2 SQIVND (reference sequence). CDR3 residues: CASSPSTSSYEQYF. Written as DNA, the CDR3 is TGTGCCAGTAGTCCGTCAACGAGCTCCTACGAGCAGTACTTC.

CDR3 bases: TGTGCCAGCAGCTTAGGGGGGGACAGCCTCTACGAGCAGTACTTC. The encoded protein is CASSLGGDSLYEQYF. V gene TRBV11-2 combines with J gene TRBJ2-7; possible D gene TRBD1, 7 bases. The CDR3 is 15 amino acids. The germline CDR1 and CDR2 sequences are SGHAT and FQNNGV. Between the trimmed V and J ends, which lost 1 base and 3 bases, there was a span of 13 bases.

J is TRBJ1-1 and V is TRBV2; D not certain. The V end lost 6 bases, the J end lost 1 base, and 9 bases lay between the germline ends. CDR3 size: 13 residues. The germline CDR1 and CDR2 sequences are SNHLY and FYNNEI. This CDR3 reads CASSRRENTEAFF. The DNA of the CDR3 is TGTGCCAGCAGCCGACGGGAGAACACTGAAGCTTTCTTT. The full variable domain, its missing parts supplied by reference TRBV2 and TRBJ1-1, is EPEVTQTPSHQVTQMGQEVILRCVPISNHLYFYWYRQILGQKVEFLVSFYNNEISEKSEIFDDQFSVERPDGSNFTLKIRSTKLEDSAMYFCASSRRENTEAFFGQGTRLTVV.

This clone was counted a few times. The gene calls are TRBV5-1 and TRBJ1-2, with 11 bases identical to TRBD1. Trimming removed 5 bases from V and 3 bases from J; junction bases left unmatched: 6. The CDR3 runs 15 residues. The germline gives CDR1 SGHRS, CDR2 YFSETQ. DNA of the CDR3: TGCGCCAGCAGTGACGGACAGGGGGCCTACTATGGCTACACCTTC. Protein product: CASSDGQGAYYGYTF. The full variable domain, in which reference TRBV5-1 and TRBJ1-2 provide the parts outside the CDR3, is KAGVTQTPRYLIKTRGQQVTLSCSPISGHRSVSWYQQTPGQGLQFLFEYFSETQRNKGNFPGRFSGRQFSNSRSEMNVSTLELGDSALYLCASSDGQGAYYGYTFGSGTRLTVV.

The V gene is TRBV5-6, the J gene TRBJ1-2; maybe TRBD1 (5 bases). CDR1 is SGHDT, CDR2 YYEEEE, per germline. V lost 3 bases and J 4 bases, leaving 10 bases between the germline ends. This CDR3 is built from 13 residues. The CDR3: CASSSAGGYGYTF. In nucleotides, the CDR3 is TGTGCCAGCAGCTCCGCGGGGGGCTATGGCTACACCTTC.

This clone was picked up one time. The rearrangement links TRBV7-3 to TRBJ1-1; D unresolved. The germline V gene has CDR1 SGHTA and CDR2 FQGTGA. The CDR3 consists of 16 residues. V lost 1 base, J lost 3 bases, and 15 bases lay in between. For the CDR3, the DNA is TGTGCCAGCAGCTTAAACCCTCGGGGTGCTGACACTGAAGCTTTCTTT. Protein sequence: CASSLNPRGADTEAFF.

V usage is TRBV10-2 and J usage is TRBJ1-1; D is unresolved. CDR1 is WSHSY and CDR2 is SAAADI in the germline V gene. The CDR3 runs 13 residues. Trimming took 7 bases from V and 6 from J, leaving 15 bases between them. The CDR3 is CASNPAGAPEAFF. The CDR3 coding sequence is TGCGCCAGCAACCCCGCGGGTGCGCCTGAAGCTTTCTTT.

This sequence joins TRBV9 and TRBJ2-1; 10 positions agree with TRBD2. V shed 3 bases and J 4 bases; nucleotides not matched to a gene: 10. Per germline, CDR1 SGDLS and CDR2 YYNGEE. The CDR3 loop spans 17 amino acids. The CDR3 bases are TGTGCCAGCAGCGCCGGCGCGGAGCGGGGGGGTTACAATGAGCAGTTCTTC. Residues: CASSAGAERGGYNEQFF.

The V gene is TRBV19, the J gene TRBJ1-1; 8 bases match TRBD1. The J segment lost 1 base and the V segment lost 5 bases, leaving 6 bases of the junction unmatched. In germline, CDR1 is LNHDA, CDR2 SQIVND (reference sequence). This CDR3 has 15 amino acids. CDR3 sequence (DNA): TGTGCCAGTAGTGTCAACAGGGGGGAGAACACTGAAGCTTTCTTT. This sequence encodes CASSVNRGENTEAFF.

The chain carries TRBV7-9 and TRBJ1-1; TRBD1 matches 11 bases. CDR1 and CDR2 from the germline V gene are SEHNR and FQNEAQ (reference sequence). Trimming removed 5 bases from V and 0 bases from J; junction bases left unmatched: 11. CDR3 length: 18 amino acids. The CDR3 DNA reads as TGTGCCAGCAGCCCTCTCCGCACGGGACAGGGGGTGAACACTGAAGCTTTCTTT. Protein sequence: CASSPLRTGQGVNTEAFF.

This chain connects TRBV7-9 to TRBJ2-7; D may be TRBD1 (5 bases). Trimming removed 4 bases at V and 0 bases at J, with 13 bases between. CDR3 length: 15 residues. Looked up from germline, CDR1 is SEHNR and CDR2 is FQNEAQ (reference sequence). The CDR3 is CASSSLQDLSYEQYF. Written as DNA, the CDR3 is TGTGCCAGCAGCTCCTTACAGGACCTCTCCTACGAGCAGTACTTC.

The rearrangement joins TRBV6-1 to TRBJ2-7; 8 bases align to TRBD1. Germline assignment: CDR1 MNHNS and CDR2 SASEGT. There are 15 residues in the CDR3. The V gene end was trimmed by 2 bases and the J gene end by 2 bases; junction bases not matched to a gene: 5. The CDR3 loop is CASSEWDRPAYEQYF. The CDR3 DNA reads as TGTGCCAGCAGTGAATGGGACAGGCCGGCCTACGAGCAGTACTTC.

This clone came up a few times. V gene TRBV29-1 combines with J gene TRBJ2-7; weak D call: TRBD1 (6 bases). The CDR3 length is 13 residues. V dropped 4 bases and J dropped 3 bases, with 13 bases sitting between them. Germline loops: CDR1 SQVTM, CDR2 ANQGSEA. The CDR3 DNA is TGCAGCGTTGGGGGGCGAGGGCTCTACGAGCAGTACTTC. This sequence encodes CSVGGRGLYEQYF.

The chain carries TRBV11-3 and TRBJ2-2, with 7 bases fitting TRBD2. CDR3 length: 16 amino acids. After removal of 4 bases from V and 2 bases from J, the junction contained 7 bases not matched to a gene. CDR1 and CDR2 (germline): SGHNT, YENEEA. CDR3 amino acids: CASSSPAGRNTGELFF. CDR3 nucleotide sequence: TGTGCCAGCAGCTCCCCAGCGGGAAGAAACACCGGGGAGCTGTTTTTT.

The gene calls are TRBV7-2 and TRBJ1-1, with 7 bases identical to TRBD1. The germline V gene encodes CDR1 SGHTA and CDR2 FQGNSA. With 4 bases clipped from V and 3 bases from J, the junction kept 8 bases outside the gene matches. This CDR3 spans 15 amino acids. CDR3 bases: TGTGCCAGCAGCTATGGACAGGTCGGATACACTGAAGCTTTCTTT. The encoded protein is CASSYGQVGYTEAFF.